The entry that follows covers one TCR beta chain sequence. As yet, its antigen is unknown. Profiling relied on immunoSEQ multiplex PCR, and the TCRdb table lists in-frame clones only, not all of them. The repertoire includes some 350,000 clones, 92% of them detected once, and about 3.9% sits in the top ten. The source of the sample is a study of Ad26.COV2.S vaccination and SARS-CoV-2 variants. Germline V gives CDR1 SGHAT, CDR2 FQNNGV. This CDR3 comprises 13 residues. V was clipped by 6 bases and J by 7 bases, with 14 bases between them. Study-wide results and limits: Total T cell responses may have been underestimated by the TCR breadth and depth analyses. Vaccinated individuals (as opposed to placebo recipients) had higher spike-specific TCR breadth. Reportedly, after vaccination the spike-specific CD8+ and CD4+ T cell responses displayed substantial breadth. With respect to non-spike TCR breadth, vaccine and placebo recipients were similar.

The clonotype was recovered from a human donor who had recovered from COVID-19. The rearrangement joins TRBV11-2 to TRBJ2-3; D is undetermined. The sample here was peripheral blood, taken after recovery from COVID-19. CDR3 nucleotides: TGTGCCAGCAGGGCCCCAACTGCATATACGCAGTATTTT. Translation gives CASRAPTAYTQYF.